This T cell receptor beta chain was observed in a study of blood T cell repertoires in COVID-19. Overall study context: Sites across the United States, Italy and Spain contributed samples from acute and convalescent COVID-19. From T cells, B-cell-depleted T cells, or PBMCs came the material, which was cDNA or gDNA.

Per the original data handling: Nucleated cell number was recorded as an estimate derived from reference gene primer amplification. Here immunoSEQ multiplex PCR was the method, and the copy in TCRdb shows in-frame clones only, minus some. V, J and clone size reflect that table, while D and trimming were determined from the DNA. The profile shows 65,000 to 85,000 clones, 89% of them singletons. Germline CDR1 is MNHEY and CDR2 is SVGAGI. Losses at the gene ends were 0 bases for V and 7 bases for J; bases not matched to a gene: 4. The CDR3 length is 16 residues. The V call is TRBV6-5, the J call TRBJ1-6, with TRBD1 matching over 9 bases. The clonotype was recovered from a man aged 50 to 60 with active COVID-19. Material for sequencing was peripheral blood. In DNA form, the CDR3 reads TGTGCCAGCAGTTACTCGATCGGACAGGGGAATTCACCCCTCCACTTT. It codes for CASSYSIGQGNSPLHF.